Listed below are T cell receptor beta chains from one sample, sequenced in a study of cytomegalovirus exposure and HLA in healthy donors. Only in-frame clones appear in the TCRdb table, and some are missing; sequencing was by immunoSEQ multiplex PCR. Of some 130,000 clones in the sample, 82% are singletons; the top ten hold about 11%. Sample: PBMCs. The receptor source for this set is a male donor in good health and CMV-seropositive. Both conserved end residues are part of each CDR3. D genes are given only for firm matches. Expanded clones get a size class; other rows say once, few or many, or leave the size out.

.	.	TRBJ2-1	TRBV2	CASSTRASYNEQFF	TGTGCCAGCAGTACTAGGGCCTCCTACAATGAGCAGTTCTTC
TRBD1	.	TRBJ1-4	TRBV30	CAWSIPRDRGIDEKLFF	TGTGCCTGGAGTATACCCAGGGACAGGGGAATAGATGAAAAACTGTTTTTT
TRBD2	.	TRBJ2-7	TRBV10-3	CAISDPAGGFYEQYF	TGTGCCATCAGTGATCCAGCGGGAGGTTTCTACGAGCAGTACTTC
.	.	TRBJ2-7	TRBV7-2	CASSPDGGTMKYF	TGTGCCAGCAGTCCGGACGGAGGAACGATGAAGTACTTC
.	.	TRBJ2-3	TRBV29-1	CSVSQGGTDTQYF	TGCAGCGTTTCGCAGGGCGGCACAGATACGCAGTATTTT
TRBD2	.	TRBJ2-3	TRBV5-1	CASQRTSGTSDTQYF	TGCGCCAGCCAAAGGACTAGCGGTACCTCAGATACGCAGTATTTT
.	.	TRBJ2-7	TRBV5-6	CASSLMGAHEQYF	TGTGCCAGCAGCTTGATGGGGGCCCACGAGCAGTACTTC
.	.	TRBJ2-7	TRBV28	CASSFLGAGNYEQYF	TGTGCCAGCAGTTTCCTAGGGGCGGGAAACTACGAGCAGTACTTC
.	.	TRBJ1-4	TRBV5-1	CASSLSATNEKLFF	TGCGCCAGCAGCTTATCAGCAACTAATGAAAAACTGTTTTTT
.	once	TRBJ1-1	TRBV28	CASSRGSNTEAFF	TGTGCCAGCAGTCGGGGGTCGAACACTGAAGCTTTCTTT
TRBD1	.	TRBJ1-1	TRBV10-1	CASSPDRGETEAFF	TGCGCCAGCAGTCCTGACAGGGGAGAGACTGAAGCTTTCTTT
.	.	TRBJ1-1	TRBV5-5	CASSFGANTEAFF	TGTGCCAGCAGCTTCGGAGCAAACACTGAAGCTTTCTTT
TRBD2	.	TRBJ2-5	TRBV7-9	CASSPTSGNRETQYF	TGTGCCAGCAGCCCGACTAGCGGGAATCGAGAGACCCAGTACTTC
TRBD2	.	TRBJ2-3	TRBV5-1	CASSLRLAGARVDTQYF	TGCGCCAGCAGCCTCCGACTAGCGGGAGCCCGGGTGGATACGCAGTATTTT
.	.	TRBJ2-7	TRBV2	CASLPRTDIYEQYF	TGTGCCAGCCTTCCCCGGACGGACATATACGAGCAGTACTTC
.	.	TRBJ2-1	TRBV28	CASSLAGLGGEQFF	TGTGCCAGCAGTTTGGCCGGACTCGGAGGTGAGCAGTTCTTC
TRBD1	.	TRBJ2-1	TRBV5-6	CASSFGTGYSDEQFF	TGTGCCAGCAGCTTCGGGACAGGGTATTCGGATGAGCAGTTCTTC
.	.	TRBJ2-5	TRBV7-2	CASSLRTAQETQYF	TGTGCCAGCAGCTTAAGGACAGCGCAAGAGACCCAGTACTTC
.	.	TRBJ1-5	TRBV5-1	CASSSSGNQPQHF	TGCGCCAGCAGCTCGTCGGGGAATCAGCCCCAGCATTTT
TRBD1	.	TRBJ1-4	TRBV25-1	CASSDTAGGDEKLFF	TGTGCCAGCAGTGATACGGCAGGGGGCGATGAAAAACTGTTTTTT
.	.	TRBJ1-5	TRBV5-8	CASSLMRGGDQPQHF	TGTGCCAGCAGCTTGATGCGGGGTGGAGATCAGCCCCAGCATTTT
.	once	TRBJ1-3	TRBV4-2	CASSQVQREGPLSGNTIYF	TGTGCCAGCAGCCAAGTTCAGAGGGAGGGGCCCCTCTCTGGAAACACCATATATTTT
TRBD2	once	TRBJ2-2	TRBV7-2	CASSPNRAAGDTGELFF	TGTGCCAGCAGCCCGAACCGAGCAGCGGGAGACACCGGGGAGCTGTTTTTT
.	few	TRBJ2-5	TRBV7-6	CASSLGSGVQETQYF	TGTGCCAGCAGCTTAGGGTCGGGGGTCCAAGAGACCCAGTACTTC
.	few	TRBJ2-7	TRBV5-5	CASSQEGAVEQYF	TGTGCCAGCAGCCAGGAGGGGGCGGTCGAGCAGTACTTC
TRBD2	once	TRBJ2-2	TRBV29-1	CSAPGLAGGNTGELFF	TGCAGCGCCCCGGGACTAGCGGGAGGGAACACCGGGGAGCTATTTTTT
.	.	TRBJ1-4	TRBV13	CASSLRTDTRATNEKLFF	TGTGCCAGCAGCTTGAGGACGGATACCAGGGCAACTAATGAAAAACTGTTTTTT
TRBD2	once	TRBJ2-3	TRBV4-3	CASSQDGTSGTTDTQYF	TGCGCCAGCAGCCAAGATGGGACTAGCGGGACCACAGATACGCAGTATTTT
.	few	TRBJ1-3	TRBV7-2	CASSSQTGTGNTIYF	TGTGCCAGCAGCTCTCAAACAGGGACTGGAAACACCATATATTTT
.	.	TRBJ2-5	TRBV5-6	CASSWVEARETQYF	TGTGCCAGCAGCTGGGTAGAGGCGAGAGAGACCCAGTACTTC
.	.	TRBJ2-3	TRBV30	CAWSALSGTDTQYF	TGTGCCTGGAGTGCCTTATCCGGGACAGATACGCAGTATTTT
.	.	TRBJ2-7	TRBV4-3	CASSQGSGDSYEQYF	TGCGCCAGCAGCCAAGGGAGCGGAGACTCCTACGAGCAGTACTTC
TRBD1	.	TRBJ1-5	TRBV4-2	CASSQERGQHQPQHF	TGTGCCAGCAGCCAAGAAAGGGGGCAACATCAGCCCCAGCATTTT
.	.	TRBJ2-3	TRBV4-3	CASSQGLARGGTDTQYF	TGCGCCAGCAGCCAAGGACTAGCAAGAGGGGGGACAGATACGCAGTATTTT
.	.	TRBJ2-5	TRBV11-2	CASSLEPSARSAQYF	TGTGCCAGCAGCTTAGAACCTAGCGCCCGGTCGGCCCAGTACTTC
.	.	TRBJ2-1	TRBV9	CASSVAVVGAYNEQFF	TGTGCCAGCAGCGTAGCGGTAGTTGGGGCTTACAATGAGCAGTTCTTC
TRBD2	.	TRBJ2-5	TRBV27	CASSFNPAGGEETQYF	TGTGCCAGCAGTTTCAATCCAGCGGGAGGAGAAGAGACCCAGTACTTC
TRBD1	.	TRBJ2-7	TRBV7-3	CASSSGTGDYEQYF	TGTGCCAGCAGCTCCGGGACAGGCGACTACGAGCAGTACTTC
TRBD2	.	TRBJ2-2	TRBV7-2	CASSAGLLRPPTGELFF	TGTGCCAGCAGCGCGGGACTATTAAGGCCCCCCACCGGGGAGCTGTTTTTT
TRBD2	.	TRBJ2-1	TRBV5-5	CASSLGIAGRYNEQFF	TGTGCCAGCAGCTTGGGGATAGCGGGACGGTACAATGAGCAGTTCTTC
TRBD2	.	TRBJ2-1	TRBV11-2	CASRSVRGALANEQFF	TGTGCCAGCAGGTCGGTGCGGGGGGCGCTGGCGAATGAGCAGTTCTTC
TRBD1	.	TRBJ2-5	TRBV11-3	CASSWTGEEETQYF	TGTGCCAGCAGCTGGACAGGGGAAGAAGAGACCCAGTACTTC
.	.	TRBJ1-5	TRBV19	CASSIRYEGNQPQHF	TGTGCCAGTAGTATTAGGTACGAGGGTAATCAGCCCCAGCATTTT
.	once	TRBJ1-1	TRBV6-5	CASSNEGTEAFF	TGTGCCAGCAGTAACGAGGGAACTGAAGCTTTCTTT
.	.	TRBJ2-3	TRBV6-6	CASSYLRGDTQYF	TGTGCCAGCAGTTACCTGCGAGGAGATACGCAGTATTTT
TRBD2	.	TRBJ2-3	TRBV10-3	CATVAGGLDTQYF	TGTGCCACCGTAGCGGGGGGGTTGGATACGCAGTATTTT
.	.	TRBJ2-5	TRBV10-1	CASTGETQETQYF	TGCGCCAGCACCGGCGAGACACAAGAGACCCAGTACTTC
.	.	TRBJ2-6	TRBV11-2	CASSLDSGAGANVLTF	TGTGCCAGCAGCTTAGATTCAGGGGCGGGGGCCAACGTCCTGACTTTC
TRBD2	.	TRBJ2-7	TRBV6-1	CASSERSGGGGEQYF	TGTGCCAGCAGTGAACGGTCGGGGGGCGGGGGGGAGCAGTACTTC
TRBD1	once	TRBJ2-2	TRBV5-1	CASSLAVEGAGTGELFF	TGCGCCAGCAGCTTGGCAGTCGAGGGGGCAGGCACCGGGGAGCTGTTTTTT
.	.	TRBJ2-1	TRBV11-3	CASSPGEEQFF	TGTGCCAGCAGCCCAGGGGAAGAGCAGTTCTTC
.	few	TRBJ2-2	TRBV19	CASSIGGTNTGELFF	TGTGCCAGTAGTATCGGAGGGACGAACACCGGGGAGCTGTTTTTT
.	.	TRBJ2-1	TRBV15	CATSRGSLDSEQFF	TGTGCCACCAGCAGAGGGAGCCTCGATTCTGAGCAGTTCTTC
.	.	TRBJ1-2	TRBV5-5	CASSLGQDSLYGYTF	TGTGCCAGCAGCTTGGGCCAGGACAGCCTTTATGGCTACACCTTC
TRBD2	.	TRBJ2-7	TRBV2	CATYQTSGSYEQYF	TGTGCCACCTACCAGACTAGCGGTTCCTACGAGCAGTACTTC
.	.	TRBJ2-7	TRBV5-1	CASSSPSADEQYF	TGCGCCAGCAGCTCGCCTAGCGCCGACGAGCAGTACTTC
.	.	TRBJ1-4	TRBV9	CASSAPAATNEKLFF	TGTGCCAGCAGCGCCCCGGCGGCAACTAATGAAAAACTGTTTTTT
TRBD1	.	TRBJ1-2	TRBV7-2	CASSLNPGGYYGYTF	TGTGCCAGCAGCTTAAATCCAGGGGGCTACTATGGCTACACCTTC
.	.	TRBJ2-2	TRBV30	CAWSRFESGGELFF	TGTGCCTGGAGTAGGTTCGAAAGCGGCGGGGAGCTGTTTTTT